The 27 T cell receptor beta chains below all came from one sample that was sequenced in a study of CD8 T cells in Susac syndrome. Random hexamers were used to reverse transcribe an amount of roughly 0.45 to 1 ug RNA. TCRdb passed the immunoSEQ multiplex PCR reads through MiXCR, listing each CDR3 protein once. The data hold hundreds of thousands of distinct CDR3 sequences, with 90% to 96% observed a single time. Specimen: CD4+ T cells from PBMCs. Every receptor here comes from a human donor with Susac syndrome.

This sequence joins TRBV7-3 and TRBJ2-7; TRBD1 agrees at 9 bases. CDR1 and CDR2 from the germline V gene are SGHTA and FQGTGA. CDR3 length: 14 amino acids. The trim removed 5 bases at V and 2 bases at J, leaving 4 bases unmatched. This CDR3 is CASSKGQGTYEQYF. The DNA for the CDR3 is TGTGCCAGCAGCAAAGGACAGGGGACCTACGAGCAGTACTTC.

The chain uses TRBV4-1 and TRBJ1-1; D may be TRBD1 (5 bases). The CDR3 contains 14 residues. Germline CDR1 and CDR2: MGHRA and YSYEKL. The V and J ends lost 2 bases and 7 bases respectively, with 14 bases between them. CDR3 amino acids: CASSQPRSGLEAFF. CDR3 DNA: TGCGCCAGCAGCCAACCTCGGTCGGGGCTTGAAGCTTTCTTT.

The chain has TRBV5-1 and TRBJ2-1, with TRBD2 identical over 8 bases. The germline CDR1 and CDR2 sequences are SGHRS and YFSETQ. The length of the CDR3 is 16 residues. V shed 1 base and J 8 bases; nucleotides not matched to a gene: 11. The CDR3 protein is CASSLLGAGGVDEQFF. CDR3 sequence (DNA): TGCGCCAGCAGCTTGTTAGGGGCGGGAGGAGTGGATGAGCAGTTCTTC.

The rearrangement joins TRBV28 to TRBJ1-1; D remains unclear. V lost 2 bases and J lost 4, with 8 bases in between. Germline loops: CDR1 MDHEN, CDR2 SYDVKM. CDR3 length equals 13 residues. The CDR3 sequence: CASSLGVGTEAFF. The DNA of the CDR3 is TGTGCCAGCAGTTTAGGGGTGGGCACTGAAGCTTTCTTT.

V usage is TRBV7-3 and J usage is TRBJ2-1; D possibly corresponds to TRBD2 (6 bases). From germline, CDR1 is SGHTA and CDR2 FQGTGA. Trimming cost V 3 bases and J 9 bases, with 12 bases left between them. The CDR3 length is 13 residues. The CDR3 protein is CASSLDSGTEQFF. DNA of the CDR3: TGTGCCAGCAGCTTGGATAGCGGCACTGAGCAGTTCTTC.

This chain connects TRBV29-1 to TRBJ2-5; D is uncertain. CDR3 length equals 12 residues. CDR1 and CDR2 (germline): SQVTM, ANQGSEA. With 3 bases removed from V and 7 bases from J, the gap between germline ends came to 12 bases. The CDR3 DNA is TGCAGCGTTGAGAACCAGGTTGGGACCCAGTACTTC. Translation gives CSVENQVGTQYF.

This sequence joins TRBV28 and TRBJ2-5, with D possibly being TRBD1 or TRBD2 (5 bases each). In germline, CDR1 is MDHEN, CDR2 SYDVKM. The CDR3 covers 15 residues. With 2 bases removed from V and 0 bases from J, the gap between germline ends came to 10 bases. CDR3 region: CASSLVSGHQETQYF. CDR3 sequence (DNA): TGTGCCAGCAGTTTAGTATCGGGACACCAAGAGACCCAGTACTTC.

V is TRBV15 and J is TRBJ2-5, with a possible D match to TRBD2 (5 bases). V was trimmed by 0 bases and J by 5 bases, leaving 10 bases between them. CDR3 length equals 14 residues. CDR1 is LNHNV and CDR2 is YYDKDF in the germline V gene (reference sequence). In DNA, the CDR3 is TGTGCCACCAGCAGAGATCGGGGTCGGGAGACCCAGTACTTC. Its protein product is CATSRDRGRETQYF.

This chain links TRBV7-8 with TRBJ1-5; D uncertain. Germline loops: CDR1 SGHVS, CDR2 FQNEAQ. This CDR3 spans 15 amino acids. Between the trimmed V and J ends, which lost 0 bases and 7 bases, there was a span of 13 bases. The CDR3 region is CASSLAGPGVQPQHF. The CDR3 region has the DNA TGTGCCAGCAGCTTAGCGGGTCCGGGTGTCCAGCCCCAGCATTTT.

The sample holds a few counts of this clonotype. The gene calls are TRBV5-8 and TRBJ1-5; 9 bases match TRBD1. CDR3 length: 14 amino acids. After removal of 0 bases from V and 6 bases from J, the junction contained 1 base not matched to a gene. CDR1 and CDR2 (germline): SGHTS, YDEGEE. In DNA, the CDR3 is TGTGCCAGCAGCTTGGGGGACAGGGTTCAGCCCCAGCATTTT. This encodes CASSLGDRVQPQHF.

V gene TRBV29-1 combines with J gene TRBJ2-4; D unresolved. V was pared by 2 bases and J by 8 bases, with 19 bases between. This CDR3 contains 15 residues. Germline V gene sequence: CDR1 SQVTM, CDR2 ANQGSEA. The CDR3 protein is CSVEKRMEGADIQYF. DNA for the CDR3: TGCAGCGTTGAAAAAAGGATGGAAGGCGCGGACATTCAGTACTTC.

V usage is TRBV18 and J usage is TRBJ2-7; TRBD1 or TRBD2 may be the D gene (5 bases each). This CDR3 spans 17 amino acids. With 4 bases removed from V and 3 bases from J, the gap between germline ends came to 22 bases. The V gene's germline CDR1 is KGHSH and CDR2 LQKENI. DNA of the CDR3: TGTGCCAGCTCACGAGCCCTTGGGGGAGAACAAAACTACGAGCAGTACTTC. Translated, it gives CASSRALGGEQNYEQYF.

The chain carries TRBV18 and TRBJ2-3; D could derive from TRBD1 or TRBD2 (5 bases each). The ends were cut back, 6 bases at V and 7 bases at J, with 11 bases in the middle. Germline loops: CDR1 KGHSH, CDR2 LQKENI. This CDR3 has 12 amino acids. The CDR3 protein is CASSPGPNTQYF. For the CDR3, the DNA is TGTGCCAGCTCCCCGGGACCTAATACGCAGTATTTT.

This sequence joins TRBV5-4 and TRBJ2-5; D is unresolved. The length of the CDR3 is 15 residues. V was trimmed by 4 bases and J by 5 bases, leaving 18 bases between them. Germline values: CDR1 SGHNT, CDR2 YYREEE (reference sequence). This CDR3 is CASSERLEGLETQYF. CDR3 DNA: TGTGCCAGCAGCGAAAGGTTGGAAGGGCTGGAGACCCAGTACTTC.

CDR3 loop: CATTGRVTEQFF. CDR3 nucleotides: TGTGCCACCACCGGACGCGTTACTGAGCAGTTCTTC. The gene calls are TRBV28 and TRBJ2-1; no firm D call. V gave up 10 bases and J gave up 9 bases, with 16 bases separating them. The CDR3 length is 12 residues. Germline V gene sequence: CDR1 MDHEN, CDR2 SYDVKM.

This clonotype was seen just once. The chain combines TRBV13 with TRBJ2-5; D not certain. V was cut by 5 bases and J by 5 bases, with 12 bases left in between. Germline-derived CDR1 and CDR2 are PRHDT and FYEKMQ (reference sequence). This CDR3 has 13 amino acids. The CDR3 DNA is TGTGCCAGCAGCCCGGAAGCCCGGGAGACCCAGTACTTC. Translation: CASSPEARETQYF.

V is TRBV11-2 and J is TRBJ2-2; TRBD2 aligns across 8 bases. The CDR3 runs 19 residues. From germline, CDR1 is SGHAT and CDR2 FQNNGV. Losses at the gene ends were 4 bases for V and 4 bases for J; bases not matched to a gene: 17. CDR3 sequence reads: CASSYRPPAGLDPTGELFF. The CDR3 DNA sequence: TGTGCCAGCAGCTACCGACCCCCCGCGGGACTAGATCCCACCGGGGAGCTGTTTTTT.

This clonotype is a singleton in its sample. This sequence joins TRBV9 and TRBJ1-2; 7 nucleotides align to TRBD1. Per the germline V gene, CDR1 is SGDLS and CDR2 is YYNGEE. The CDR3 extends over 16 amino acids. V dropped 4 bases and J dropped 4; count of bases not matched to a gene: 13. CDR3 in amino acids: CASSTAPGQQLYGYTF. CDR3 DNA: TGTGCCAGCAGCACAGCACCGGGACAGCAGCTCTATGGCTACACCTTC.

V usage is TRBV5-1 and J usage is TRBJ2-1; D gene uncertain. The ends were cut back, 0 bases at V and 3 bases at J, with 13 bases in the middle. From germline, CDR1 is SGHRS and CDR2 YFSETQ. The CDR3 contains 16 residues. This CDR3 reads CASSLAVEPGYNEQFF. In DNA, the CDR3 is TGCGCCAGCAGCTTGGCGGTCGAACCGGGCTACAATGAGCAGTTCTTC.

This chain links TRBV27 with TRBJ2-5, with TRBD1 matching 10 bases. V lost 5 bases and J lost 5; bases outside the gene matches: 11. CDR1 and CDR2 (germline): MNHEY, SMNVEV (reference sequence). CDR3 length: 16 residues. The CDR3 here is CASSPPRTGGLETQYF. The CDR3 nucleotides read TGTGCCAGCAGTCCCCCTCGGACAGGGGGGTTGGAGACCCAGTACTTC.

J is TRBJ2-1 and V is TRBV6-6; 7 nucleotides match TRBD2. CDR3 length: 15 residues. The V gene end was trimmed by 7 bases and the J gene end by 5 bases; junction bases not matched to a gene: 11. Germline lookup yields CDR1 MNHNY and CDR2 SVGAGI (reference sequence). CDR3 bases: TGTGCCAGCACATCAATTCTAGCGGAAAACAATGAGCAGTTCTTC. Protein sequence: CASTSILAENNEQFF.

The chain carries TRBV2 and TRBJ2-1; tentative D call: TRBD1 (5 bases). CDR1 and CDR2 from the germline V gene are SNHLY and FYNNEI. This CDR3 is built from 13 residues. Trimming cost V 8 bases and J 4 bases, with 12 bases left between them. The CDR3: CASGQGVYNEQFF. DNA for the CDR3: TGTGCCAGCGGGCAGGGTGTATACAATGAGCAGTTCTTC.

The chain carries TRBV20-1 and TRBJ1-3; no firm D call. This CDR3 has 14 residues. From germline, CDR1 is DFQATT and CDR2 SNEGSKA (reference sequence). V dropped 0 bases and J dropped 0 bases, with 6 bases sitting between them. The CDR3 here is CSARDRTSGNTIYF. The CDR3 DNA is TGCAGTGCTAGAGACCGAACCTCTGGAAACACCATATATTTT.

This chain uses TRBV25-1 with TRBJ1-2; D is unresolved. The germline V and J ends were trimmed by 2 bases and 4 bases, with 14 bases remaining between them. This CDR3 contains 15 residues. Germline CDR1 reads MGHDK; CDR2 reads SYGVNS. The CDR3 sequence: CASSESLGGSYGYTF. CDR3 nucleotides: TGTGCCAGCAGTGAAAGTCTGGGAGGAAGCTATGGCTACACCTTC.

CDR3: CAWKNRDRDTGELFF. The CDR3 DNA is TGTGCCTGGAAAAACCGGGACAGGGACACCGGGGAGCTGTTTTTT. The chain has TRBV30 and TRBJ2-2; 9 bases align to TRBD1. The CDR3 consists of 15 residues. V was clipped by 4 bases and J by 3 bases; unmatched bases: 6. CDR1 GTSNPN and CDR2 SVGIG come from the germline V gene (reference sequence).

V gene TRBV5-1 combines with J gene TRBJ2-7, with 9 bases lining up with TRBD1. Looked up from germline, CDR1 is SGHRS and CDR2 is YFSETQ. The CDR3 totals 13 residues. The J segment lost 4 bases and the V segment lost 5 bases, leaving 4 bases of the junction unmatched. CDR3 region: CASRRDRVYEQYF. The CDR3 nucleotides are TGCGCCAGCAGACGGGACAGGGTATACGAGCAGTACTTC.

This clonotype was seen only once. The CDR3 sequence is CAISEQGTSGGPYNEQFF. In DNA form, the CDR3 reads TGTGCCATCAGTGAGCAGGGAACTTCGGGAGGCCCCTACAATGAGCAGTTCTTC. The chain carries TRBV10-3 and TRBJ2-1; 7 nucleotides agree with TRBD2. Unmatched junction bases numbered 12, after V lost 2 bases and J lost 2 bases. The length of the CDR3 is 18 residues. Per germline, CDR1 ENHRY and CDR2 SYGVKD.